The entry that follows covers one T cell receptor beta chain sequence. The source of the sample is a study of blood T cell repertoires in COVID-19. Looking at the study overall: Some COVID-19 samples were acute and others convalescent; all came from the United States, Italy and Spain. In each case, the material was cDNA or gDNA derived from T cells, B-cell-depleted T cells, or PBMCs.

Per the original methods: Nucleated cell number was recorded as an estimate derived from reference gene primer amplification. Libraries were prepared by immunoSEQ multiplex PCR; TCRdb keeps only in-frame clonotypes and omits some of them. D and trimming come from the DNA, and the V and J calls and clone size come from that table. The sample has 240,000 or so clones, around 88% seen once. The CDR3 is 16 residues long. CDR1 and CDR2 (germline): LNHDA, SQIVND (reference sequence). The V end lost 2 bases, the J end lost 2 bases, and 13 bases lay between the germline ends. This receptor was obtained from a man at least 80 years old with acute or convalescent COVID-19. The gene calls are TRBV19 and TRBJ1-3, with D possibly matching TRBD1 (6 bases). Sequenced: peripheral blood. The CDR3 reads CASSITGRTTGNTIYF. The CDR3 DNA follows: TGTGCCAGTAGTATAACAGGGCGTACTACTGGAAACACCATATATTTT.